The 20 T cell receptor beta chains listed next were all sequenced from one sample in a study of blood T cell repertoires in COVID-19. This table comes from immunoSEQ multiplex PCR, and its TCRdb copy is limited to in-frame clones, with some not included. Here the sample spans over 100,000 clones, 75% to 90% being singletons. The sample taken for sequencing was peripheral blood. All receptors come from a man aged 55 to 70 with COVID-19, enrolled during active disease.

V usage is TRBV4-3 and J usage is TRBJ1-2; 8 bases match TRBD1. The CDR3 is 15 amino acids. Losses at the gene ends were 2 bases for V and 8 bases for J; bases not matched to a gene: 10. Looked up from germline, CDR1 is LGHNA and CDR2 is YSLEER. The CDR3 DNA reads as TGCGCCAGCAGCCAAAATCCGGGACAGGCTTCGGGCTACACCTTC. The encoded protein is CASSQNPGQASGYTF.

V gene TRBV2 combines with J gene TRBJ2-2; D gene ambiguous. The germline V gene encodes CDR1 SNHLY and CDR2 FYNNEI. The CDR3 is 12 residues long. V gave up 3 bases and J gave up 6 bases, with 5 bases separating them. CDR3 in DNA: TGTGCCAGCAGTGAGGCGGCCGGGGAGCTGTTTTTT. Residues: CASSEAAGELFF.

The rearrangement joins TRBV27 to TRBJ1-2, with D perhaps TRBD1 (5 bases). V lost 7 bases, J lost 0 bases, and 12 bases lay in between. Germline V gene sequence: CDR1 MNHEY, CDR2 SMNVEV (reference sequence). The CDR3 has 14 residues. The CDR3 spells CASTPRGANYGYTF. The CDR3 DNA follows: TGTGCCAGCACCCCGCGGGGGGCTAACTATGGCTACACCTTC.

V is TRBV4-3 and J is TRBJ1-2; maybe TRBD1 (6 bases). The V end lost 1 base, the J end lost 0 bases, and 12 bases lay between the germline ends. The CDR3 sequence is 16 residues long. Germline CDR1 LGHNA, CDR2 YSLEER. CDR3 nucleotide sequence: TGCGCCAGCAGCCAAGGAGGGGGACGTTCTAACTATGGCTACACCTTC. Translated, it gives CASSQGGGRSNYGYTF.

The CDR3 DNA reads TGTGCCAGTAGTATTGAATCGAGCTCTGGAAACACCATATATTTT. This gives the protein CASSIESSSGNTIYF. The chain is built from TRBV19 and TRBJ1-3, with unresolved D. This CDR3 is built from 15 residues. The V end lost 3 bases, the J end lost 0 bases, and 9 bases lay between the germline ends. Looked up from germline, CDR1 is LNHDA and CDR2 is SQIVND (reference sequence).

This chain links TRBV11-2 with TRBJ1-5; D call uncertain. CDR1 is SGHAT and CDR2 is FQNNGV in the germline V gene. The CDR3 has 12 amino acids. The V end was cut by 5 bases, the J end by 4 bases, with 6 bases between. CDR3 amino acids: CASSHYNQPQHF. The CDR3 region has the DNA TGTGCCAGCAGCCACTATAATCAGCCCCAGCATTTT.

The rearrangement links TRBV9 to TRBJ2-3; a possible D gene is TRBD1 (5 bases). The germline gives CDR1 SGDLS, CDR2 YYNGEE. This CDR3 comprises 16 residues. Trimming stripped 3 bases from V and 1 base from J, with 15 bases between. The CDR3 DNA reads as TGTGCCAGCAGCGAACAGGCGACCACGCGCACAGATACGCAGTATTTT. Translated, it gives CASSEQATTRTDTQYF. Full variable domain (missing parts from reference TRBV9 and TRBJ2-3): DSGVTQTPKHLITATGQRVTLRCSPRSGDLSVYWYQQSLDQGLQFLIQYYNGEERAKGNILERFSAQQFPDLHSELNLSSLELGDSALYFCASSEQATTRTDTQYFGPGTRLTVL.

This clone appeared a single time. V gene TRBV6-1 combines with J gene TRBJ1-3, with 7 bases identical to TRBD1. V was pared by 4 bases and J by 0 bases, with 12 bases of the junction left unmatched. The CDR3 runs 18 residues. Germline CDR1 and CDR2: MNHNS and SASEGT. CDR3: CASSGTGSRHYSGNTIYF. CDR3 coding DNA: TGTGCCAGCAGTGGGACAGGCTCCCGTCATTACTCTGGAAACACCATATATTTT.

The rearrangement uses TRBV7-3 and TRBJ2-2, with D unclear. Per germline, CDR1 SGHTA and CDR2 FQGTGA. The CDR3 length is 14 residues. Trimming pared 2 bases from V and 6 bases from J, leaving 10 bases between. The CDR3 protein is CASSLGLEAGELFF. CDR3 DNA sequence: TGTGCCAGCAGCTTAGGGCTGGAAGCCGGGGAGCTGTTTTTT.

The chain combines TRBV7-3 with TRBJ2-2; D is unresolved. Trimming left V 2 bases short and J 5 bases short, with 9 bases between. The CDR3 has 14 amino acids. Germline V gives CDR1 SGHTA, CDR2 FQGTGA. The CDR3 region is CASSLLPGTGELFF. The CDR3 DNA reads as TGTGCCAGCAGCTTACTGCCCGGGACCGGGGAGCTGTTTTTT.

This chain uses TRBV18 with TRBJ1-4, with a possible D match to TRBD1 (5 bases). V lost 6 bases, J lost 3 bases, and 14 bases lay in between. Looked up from germline, CDR1 is KGHSH and CDR2 is LQKENI. The CDR3 loop spans 15 amino acids. In nucleotides, the CDR3 is TGTGCCAGCTCCCTCGGGGGAGGGCCTAATGAAAAACTGTTTTTT. Translation: CASSLGGGPNEKLFF.

The chain employs TRBV19 and TRBJ2-5; D gene uncertain. Germline CDR1 is LNHDA and CDR2 is SQIVND (reference sequence). The CDR3 runs to 13 residues. The germline V and J ends were trimmed by 6 bases and 1 base, with 9 bases remaining between them. The CDR3: CASRVYTQETQYF. The CDR3 bases are TGTGCCAGTAGGGTTTACACCCAAGAGACCCAGTACTTC.

The V call is TRBV24-1, the J call TRBJ2-3; D might be TRBD1 (6 bases). The CDR3 extends over 16 amino acids. V was pared by 4 bases and J by 10 bases, with 23 bases between. Germline V gives CDR1 KGHDR, CDR2 SFDVKD. The CDR3 spells CATSDPTGPDRKAQYF. The CDR3 bases are TGTGCCACCAGTGACCCCACGGGACCGGACAGAAAAGCGCAGTATTTT.

To note about this clone: The sample holds other DNA sequences that translate to the same CDR3. The chain couples TRBV19 to TRBJ2-3; 7 bases fit TRBD1. The CDR3 totals 15 residues. The V gene's germline CDR1 is LNHDA and CDR2 SQIVND (reference sequence). The V and J ends lost 1 base and 1 base, in that order; junction bases with no gene match: 2. CDR3 DNA: TGTGCCAGTAGTATAGGGGACAGAGGCACAGATACGCAGTATTTT. Amino acid sequence: CASSIGDRGTDTQYF.

The J gene is TRBJ1-2, the V gene TRBV6-5; TRBD1 might be the D (6 bases). Germline CDR1 is MNHEY and CDR2 is SVGAGI. Trimming cost V 6 bases and J 0 bases, with 14 bases left between them. CDR3 size: 15 residues. The CDR3 region is CASSRDTASNYGYTF. DNA for the CDR3: TGTGCCAGCAGCCGGGACACCGCCTCTAACTATGGCTACACCTTC.

The V gene is TRBV19, the J gene TRBJ1-1; possible D gene TRBD1, 5 bases. CDR1 and CDR2 from the germline V gene are LNHDA and SQIVND (reference sequence). This CDR3 is 14 amino acids long. Trimming took 3 bases from V and 1 from J, leaving 9 bases between them. The CDR3 nucleotides are TGTGCCAGTAGTATCGGGGGAGGGAACACTGAAGCTTTCTTT. It translates to CASSIGGGNTEAFF.

The chain has TRBV6-5 and TRBJ2-7, with 8 bases aligning to TRBD1. The CDR3 covers 14 residues. Germline CDR1 is MNHEY and CDR2 is SVGAGI. V lost 6 bases to trimming and J lost 6 bases; unmatched junction nucleotides: 10. This chain's CDR3 is CASSLGTGYSEQYF. CDR3 nucleotides: TGTGCCAGCAGCCTCGGGACAGGTTACTCCGAGCAGTACTTC.

This clone was observed a single time. V usage is TRBV11-3 and J usage is TRBJ2-1; the match to TRBD2 covers 11 bases. The CDR3 runs 15 residues. After removal of 4 bases from V and 8 bases from J, the junction contained 7 bases not matched to a gene. CDR1 and CDR2 (germline): SGHNT, YENEEA. CDR3 amino acids: CASSSGLAAWDEQFF. DNA for the CDR3: TGTGCCAGCAGCTCGGGACTAGCGGCCTGGGATGAGCAGTTCTTC.

The gene calls are TRBV6-5 and TRBJ1-3; D gene ambiguous. The CDR3 runs to 16 residues. Trimming took off 2 bases at V and 0 bases at J, with 11 bases between the two ends. Germline lookup yields CDR1 MNHEY and CDR2 SVGAGI. The CDR3 DNA sequence: TGTGCCAGCAGTTACCTTCCCCGGGGCTCTGGAAACACCATATATTTT. It specifies CASSYLPRGSGNTIYF.

The CDR3 sequence: CASSEAWLAGDNEQFF. The CDR3 coding sequence is TGTGCCAGCAGTGAAGCCTGGCTAGCGGGGGACAATGAGCAGTTCTTC. The chain recombines TRBV6-1 with TRBJ2-1, with 10 bases that match TRBD2. Trimming at V came to 0 bases and at J to 5 bases, leaving 4 bases not matched to a gene. Germline CDR1 MNHNS, CDR2 SASEGT. The CDR3 runs 16 residues.